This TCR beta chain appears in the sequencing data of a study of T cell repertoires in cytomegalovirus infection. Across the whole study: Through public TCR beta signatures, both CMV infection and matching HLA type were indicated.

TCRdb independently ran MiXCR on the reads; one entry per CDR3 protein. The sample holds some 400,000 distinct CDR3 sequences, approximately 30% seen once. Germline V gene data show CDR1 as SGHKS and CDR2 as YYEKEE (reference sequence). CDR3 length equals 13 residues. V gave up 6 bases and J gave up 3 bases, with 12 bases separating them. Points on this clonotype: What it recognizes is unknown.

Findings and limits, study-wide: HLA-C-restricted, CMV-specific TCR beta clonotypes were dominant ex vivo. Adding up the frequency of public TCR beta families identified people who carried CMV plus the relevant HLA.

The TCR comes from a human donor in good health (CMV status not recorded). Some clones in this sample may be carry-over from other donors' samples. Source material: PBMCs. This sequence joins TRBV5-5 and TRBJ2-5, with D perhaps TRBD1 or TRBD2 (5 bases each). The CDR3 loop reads CASTRDVEETQYF. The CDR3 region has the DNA TGTGCCAGCACCAGGGACGTCGAAGAGACCCAGTACTTC.